The rows below give T cell receptor beta chains drawn from one sample of a study of blood T cells in healthy people across ages. TCRdb redid the calling of the 5' RACE reads with MiXCR, one entry per CDR3 protein. The sample has 2 million or so distinct CDR3 sequences, 49% seen once; the top ten hold around 2.1%. Sequenced sample: blood. Every receptor here comes from a woman aged 40-49 years in good health. Each CDR3 is given with its conserved first and last residue. The D gene is left open where the match is weak. Clone size appears in some rows only: once, few, many, or a class for an expanded clone.

TGTGCCAGCAGTTACTCGACGCGGGCGCCCCTCAGTGGGGCCAACGTCCTGACTTTC | CASSYSTRAPLSGANVLTF | TRBV6-2/TRBV6-3 | NA | TRBJ2-6 | NA
TGCGCCAGCAGCCAAGTGCCCCGGAACGATGAAAAACTGTTTTTT | CASSQVPRNDEKLFF | TRBV4-1 | NA | TRBJ1-4 | NA
TGTGCCAGCAGTTACCCAGGACAGGGTTCCCACAATGAGCAGTTCTTC | CASSYPGQGSHNEQFF | TRBV19 | NA | TRBJ2-1 | TRBD1
TGTGCCAGCAGTCGGGGGAGCACCGGGGAGCTGTTTTTT | CASSRGSTGELFF | TRBV12-3/TRBV12-4 | NA | TRBJ2-2 | NA
TGTGCCAGCAGCGTACAGTTTAACTATGGCTACACCTTC | CASSVQFNYGYTF | TRBV7-2 | few | TRBJ1-2 | NA
TGTGCCAGGGAGAAGAGTAGGACCCCTACTAACTATGGCTACACCTTC | CAREKSRTPTNYGYTF | TRBV27 | NA | TRBJ1-2 | NA
TGTGCCACCCGGGGTTCCTTGACGGGGGCGCAGTATTTT | CATRGSLTGAQYF | TRBV24-1 | NA | TRBJ2-3 | NA
TGCAGCGTTCGTGCTCCGGGACATACCTACGAGCAGTACTTC | CSVRAPGHTYEQYF | TRBV29-1 | NA | TRBJ2-7 | NA
TGCAGTGCAACAATGACTAGACAAGAGACCCAGTACTTC | CSATMTRQETQYF | TRBV20-1 | few | TRBJ2-5 | NA
TGTGCCAGCAGTGCCGCTAGCGGGGGGGCTTTCAGTGAGCAGTTCTTC | CASSAASGGAFSEQFF | TRBV12-3/TRBV12-4 | few | TRBJ2-1 | TRBD2
TGTGCCAGCAGCCAAGACGGGACAGATGAAAAACTGTTTTTT | CASSQDGTDEKLFF | TRBV7-9 | NA | TRBJ1-4 | TRBD1
TGTGCCAGCAGTTACTCGATGGGCAGGGGACCGGGCAATGAGCAGTTCTTC | CASSYSMGRGPGNEQFF | TRBV6-5 | few | TRBJ2-1 | NA
TGTGCCAGCAGTTTACAGGGCCGCTATGGCTACACCTTC | CASSLQGRYGYTF | TRBV12-3/TRBV12-4 | many | TRBJ1-2 | NA
TGCGCCAGCAGTGCGGGGCAGGGGAATTGCGAGCAGTACTTC | CASSAGQGNCEQYF | TRBV10-2 | NA | TRBJ2-7 | NA
TGTGCCAGCAGTGGTAGGACTAGCGGGCTGCTGTATTTT | CASSGRTSGLLYF | TRBV6-6 | NA | TRBJ2-3 | TRBD2
TGTGCCAGCAGCGCCTTTACCTCGGACAGGATTCCCTATGGCTACACCTTC | CASSAFTSDRIPYGYTF | TRBV9 | few | TRBJ1-2 | TRBD1
TGTGCCAGCACCATAAGAAGAGGGACAGGGGAACGTTCACCCCTCCACTTT | CASTIRRGTGERSPLHF | TRBV6-2/TRBV6-3 | NA | TRBJ1-6 | TRBD1
TGTGCCAGCAGAACAGGGGGAGGAGGGCACGTCTCTGGCTACACCTTC | CASRTGGGGHVSGYTF | TRBV7-2 | few | TRBJ1-2 | TRBD1
TGTGCCAGCAGCGTAGGGCAGGGATTCTACAATGAGCAGTTCTTC | CASSVGQGFYNEQFF | TRBV9 | few | TRBJ2-1 | NA
TGCGCCAGCAGCCATCGTGACTCGCAAGATACGCAGTATTTT | CASSHRDSQDTQYF | TRBV4-3 | NA | TRBJ2-3 | NA
TGTGCCAGCACTCTAGCGGAGCTAGCGGGGGGGCAGTACTTC | CASTLAELAGGQYF | TRBV2 | NA | TRBJ2-5 | TRBD2
TGTGCCAGCAGCGTAGGGGTGGGGGGGCGCTACAATGAGCAGTTCTTC | CASSVGVGGRYNEQFF | TRBV9 | NA | TRBJ2-1 | NA
TGCAGTGCTGCCAACCAGGTGAATGAGCAGTACTTC | CSAANQVNEQYF | TRBV20-1 | once | TRBJ2-5 | NA
TGTGCCAGCAGCGTAGGGCCGTGGAACACTGAAGCTTTCTTT | CASSVGPWNTEAFF | TRBV9 | NA | TRBJ1-1 | NA
TGTGCTAGCGGGACGGGACAGGGGGAGAATGAGCAGTTCTTC | CASGTGQGENEQFF | TRBV12-5 | once | TRBJ2-1 | TRBD1
TGCAGTGCTAGGCCCGGCGGGACAGGATTACTCAATGAGCAGTTCTTC | CSARPGGTGLLNEQFF | TRBV20-1 | few | TRBJ2-1 | TRBD1